This is a list of T cell receptor beta chains from one sample in a study of regulatory T cells in long-lasting Graves disease. MiXCR, run by TCRdb on the multiplex PCR reads, gives a single entry per CDR3 protein. The sample shows roughly 430,000 distinct CDR3 sequences, roughly 23% of them seen only once. Source: peripheral blood mononuclear cells (PBMCs), taken when the disease was refractory, from a patient treated with antithyroid drugs. All receptors derive from a female donor with Graves disease. Each CDR3 is given with its conserved first and last residue. D genes are given only for firm matches. The size field is filled for only some rows; it gives once, few, many or a size class.

J gene	D gene	clone size	V gene	CDR3 protein	CDR3 DNA
TRBJ2-2	TRBD2	NA	TRBV10-3	CAISPEPPGLGVGELFF	TGTGCCATCAGCCCAGAACCCCCGGGACTAGGAGTCGGGGAGCTGTTTTTT
TRBJ2-6	NA	few	TRBV6-2/TRBV6-3	CASSYFMGAGANVLTF	TGTGCCAGCAGTTACTTTATGGGGGCTGGGGCCAACGTCCTGACTTTC
TRBJ2-4	TRBD1	few	TRBV5-1	CASSARDRVNIQYF	TGCGCCAGCAGCGCCCGGGACAGGGTGAACATTCAGTACTTC
TRBJ2-5	TRBD2	many	TRBV12-3/TRBV12-4	CASRPWEGGQETQYF	TGTGCCAGCAGACCTTGGGAGGGAGGACAAGAGACCCAGTACTTC
TRBJ2-1	NA	few	TRBV20-1	CSARGRSEPYNEQFF	TGCAGTGCTAGAGGGAGGTCGGAGCCCTACAATGAGCAGTTCTTC
TRBJ1-2	NA	many	TRBV28	CANSPQGPNYGYTF	TGTGCCAACAGTCCACAGGGCCCTAACTATGGCTACACCTTC
TRBJ2-2	TRBD2	NA	TRBV6-5	CASSYEGSGGLFF	TGTGCCAGCAGTTACGAGGGGAGCGGGGGGCTGTTTTTT
TRBJ2-2	TRBD1	NA	TRBV19	CASRDRTENTGELFF	TGTGCCAGTAGGGACAGGACAGAGAACACCGGGGAGCTGTTTTTT
TRBJ2-1	NA	NA	TRBV28	CASSLFGVFNEQFF	TGTGCCAGCAGTTTATTTGGAGTGTTCAATGAGCAGTTCTTC
TRBJ1-3	NA	NA	TRBV18	CASSGGASGNTIYF	TGTGCCAGCTCTGGGGGCGCTTCTGGAAACACCATATATTTT
TRBJ1-1	NA	NA	TRBV5-4	CASSFRSQGTEAFF	TGTGCCAGCAGCTTCAGGAGCCAAGGCACTGAAGCTTTCTTT
TRBJ2-1	NA	once	TRBV20-1	CSARVPTANEQFF	TGCAGTGCTAGAGTTCCCACAGCCAATGAGCAGTTCTTC
TRBJ2-5	TRBD1	NA	TRBV20-1	CSARDQGAGETQYF	TGCAGTGCTAGAGATCAGGGGGCAGGGGAGACCCAGTACTTC
TRBJ1-6	NA	NA	TRBV2	CASSGGGNSPLHF	TGTGCCAGCAGTGGAGGGGGGAATTCACCCCTCCACTTT
TRBJ1-1	TRBD1	NA	TRBV6-2/TRBV6-3	CASTLWDSGEAFF	TGTGCCAGCACCCTCTGGGACAGCGGTGAAGCTTTCTTT
TRBJ2-7	TRBD2	NA	TRBV20-1	CSQNSGRDHEQYF	TGCTCGCAAAATAGCGGGAGGGACCACGAGCAGTACTTC
TRBJ2-2	NA	many	TRBV29-1	CSATDVNTGELFF	TGCAGCGCGACAGATGTTAACACCGGGGAGCTGTTTTTT
TRBJ1-1	NA	few	TRBV14	CASSPGPGPAFF	TGTGCCAGCAGCCCCGGGCCAGGGCCAGCTTTCTTT
TRBJ2-7	NA	NA	TRBV5-6	CASSPTEYDLYEQYF	TGTGCCAGCAGCCCAACGGAATACGATCTATACGAGCAGTACTTC
TRBJ1-1	NA	many	TRBV28	CAVGAENEAFF	TGTGCCGTAGGGGCAGAAAATGAAGCTTTCTTT
TRBJ1-1	NA	many	TRBV6-1	CASGVTKEKVNTEAFF	TGTGCCAGCGGGGTAACGAAAGAAAAGGTTAACACTGAAGCTTTCTTT
TRBJ2-6	TRBD1	few	TRBV28	CASSLLLGQGVFSGANVLTF	TGTGCCAGCAGTTTACTCCTTGGACAGGGGGTATTTTCCGGGGCCAACGTCCTGACTTTC
TRBJ2-7	NA	few	TRBV3-1	CASSPLGGGGTYEQYF	TGTGCCAGCAGCCCCCTGGGGGGAGGAGGGACCTACGAGCAGTACTTC
TRBJ1-4	NA	NA	TRBV30	CTWNQGTTNEKLFF	TGTACCTGGAACCAGGGGACAACTAATGAAAAACTGTTTTTT
TRBJ2-5	NA	NA	TRBV6-2/TRBV6-3	CASAFPSPETQYF	TGTGCCAGCGCCTTCCCCAGCCCAGAGACCCAGTACTTC
TRBJ2-5	TRBD2	NA	TRBV14	CASSRRGLAGQETQYF	TGTGCCAGCAGCCGGAGAGGACTAGCGGGGCAAGAGACCCAGTACTTC
TRBJ1-1	NA	few	TRBV29-1	CSVNTMNTEAFF	TGCAGCGTTAACACCATGAACACTGAAGCTTTCTTT
TRBJ1-1	NA	few	TRBV10-1	CASTGGVGGCTEAFF	TGCGCCAGCACAGGAGGGGTTGGAGGGTGCACTGAAGCTTTCTTT
TRBJ2-7	TRBD2	few	TRBV19	CASSIRGLDYEQYF	TGTGCCAGTAGTATAAGGGGACTAGACTACGAGCAGTACTTC
TRBJ2-1	NA	NA	TRBV29-1	CSVEVRGSPNEQFF	TGCAGCGTTGAAGTTCGGGGAAGTCCCAATGAGCAGTTCTTC
TRBJ1-1	TRBD1	once	TRBV19	CASSIFRTTGAVVGNTEAFF	TGTGCCAGTAGTATTTTCCGGACGACAGGGGCAGTAGTGGGGAACACTGAAGCTTTCTTT
TRBJ2-7	TRBD1	NA	TRBV20-1	CSARVQPGQGPYEQYF	TGCAGTGCTAGAGTTCAACCGGGACAGGGACCCTACGAGCAGTACTTC
TRBJ2-7	NA	many	TRBV15	CATSRDGQGSYEQYF	TGTGCCACCAGCAGAGATGGGCAGGGATCCTACGAGCAGTACTTC
TRBJ2-7	NA	many	TRBV28	CASSLEADEQYF	TGTGCCAGCAGTTTAGAGGCGGACGAGCAGTACTTC
TRBJ1-1	NA	many	TRBV12-3/TRBV12-4	CASSPEREAFF	TGTGCCAGCAGTCCCGAAAGGGAAGCTTTCTTT
TRBJ1-5	NA	many	TRBV28	CASSPPDDQPQHF	TGTGCCAGCAGTCCTCCGGATGATCAGCCCCAGCATTTT
TRBJ2-7	TRBD1	many	TRBV5-5	CASSTAGTGDYEQYF	TGTGCCAGCAGTACCGCCGGGACAGGGGACTACGAGCAGTACTTC
TRBJ1-4	NA	many	TRBV28	CASSLFPKMFF	TGTGCCAGCAGTTTATTCCCTAAGATGTTTTTT
TRBJ1-2	NA	few	TRBV20-1	CSATPPDRLGYTF	TGCAGTGCTACCCCACCGGACAGATTGGGCTACACTTTC
TRBJ2-7	NA	many	TRBV2	CAAGSSYEQYF	TGTGCAGCCGGGAGCTCCTACGAGCAGTACTTC
TRBJ1-2	TRBD1	few	TRBV7-3	CASSNGTGVLSPYGYTF	TGTGCCAGCAGCAACGGGACAGGGGTATTATCCCCGTATGGCTACACCTTC
TRBJ1-6	TRBD1	NA	TRBV7-2	CASSTSGTGWSPLHF	TGTGCCAGCAGCACCTCCGGGACAGGGTGGTCACCCCTCCACTTT
TRBJ1-1	TRBD1	many	TRBV5-6	CASRLATGGNTEAFF	TGTGCCAGCAGGTTGGCTACAGGGGGAAACACTGAAGCTTTCTTT
TRBJ1-2	TRBD1	many	TRBV5-1	CASSFRPGQGIDYTF	TGCGCCAGCAGCTTCCGACCGGGACAGGGAATTGACTACACCTTC
TRBJ1-2	TRBD1	many	TRBV28	CASSTNIDRASGYTF	TGTGCCAGCAGTACTAATATTGACAGGGCGAGTGGCTACACCTTC
TRBJ2-2	NA	few	TRBV5-1	CASSLVLGQNTGELFF	TGCGCCAGCAGCTTGGTCCTGGGACAGAACACCGGGGAGCTGTTTTTT
TRBJ2-7	NA	few	TRBV7-9	CASSVDSYEQYF	TGTGCCAGCAGCGTCGACTCCTACGAGCAGTACTTC
TRBJ2-3	TRBD2	NA	TRBV12-5	CASGRGTSGRDTQYF	TGTGCTAGTGGTCGCGGGACTAGCGGGAGAGATACGCAGTATTTT
TRBJ2-7	TRBD2	NA	TRBV27	CASSLSFGGIYEQYF	TGTGCCAGCAGTTTATCGTTCGGGGGGATCTACGAGCAGTACTTC
TRBJ2-7	NA	many	TRBV27	CASSFSSGTYEQYF	TGTGCCAGCAGTTTCTCGAGTGGTACCTACGAGCAGTACTTC
TRBJ2-3	NA	NA	TRBV7-9	CASSPRDTFLEQYF	TGTGCCAGCAGCCCAAGGGACACCTTCTTGGAGCAGTATTTT
TRBJ2-2	TRBD2	many	TRBV28	CASIAGEMAGELFF	TGTGCCAGCATTGCGGGAGAGATGGCCGGGGAGCTGTTTTTT
TRBJ2-2	TRBD1	few	TRBV7-2	CASSYKTGAGELFF	TGTGCCAGCAGCTACAAAACAGGGGCCGGGGAGCTGTTTTTT
TRBJ1-4	NA	NA	TRBV20-1	CSGLGTNEKLFF	TGCAGTGGCCTAGGAACTAATGAAAAACTGTTTTTT
TRBJ2-5	TRBD2	many	TRBV28	CASSPWTRGGETQYF	TGTGCCAGCAGTCCGTGGACGAGGGGAGGGGAGACCCAGTACTTC
TRBJ2-7	TRBD1	NA	TRBV9	CASSLLGDRDGEQYF	TGTGCCAGCAGCCTCCTTGGGGACAGGGACGGCGAGCAGTACTTC
TRBJ2-5	NA	few	TRBV5-1	CASSQQGLQETQYF	TGCGCCAGCAGCCAACAGGGACTCCAAGAGACCCAGTACTTC